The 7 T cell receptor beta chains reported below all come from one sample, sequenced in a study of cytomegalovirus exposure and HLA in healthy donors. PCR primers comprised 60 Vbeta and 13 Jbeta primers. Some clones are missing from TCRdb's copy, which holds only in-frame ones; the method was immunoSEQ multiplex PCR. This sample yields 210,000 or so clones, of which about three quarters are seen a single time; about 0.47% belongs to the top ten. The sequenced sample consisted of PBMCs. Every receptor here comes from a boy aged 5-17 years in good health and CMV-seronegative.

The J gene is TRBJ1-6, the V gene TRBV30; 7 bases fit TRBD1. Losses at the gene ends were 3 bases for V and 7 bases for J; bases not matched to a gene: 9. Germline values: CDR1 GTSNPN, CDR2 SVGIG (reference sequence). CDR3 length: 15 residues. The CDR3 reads CAWRVFPGQNSPLHF. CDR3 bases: TGTGCCTGGAGGGTTTTTCCGGGACAGAATTCACCCCTCCACTTT.

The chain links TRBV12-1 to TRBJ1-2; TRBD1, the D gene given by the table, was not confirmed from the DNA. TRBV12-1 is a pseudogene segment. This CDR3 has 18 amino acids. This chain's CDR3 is CASSFERGSSSRRYGYTF. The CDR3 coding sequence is TGTGCCAGCAGCTTTGAAAGGGGCTCCTCCTCCCGCCGCTATGGCTACACCTTC.

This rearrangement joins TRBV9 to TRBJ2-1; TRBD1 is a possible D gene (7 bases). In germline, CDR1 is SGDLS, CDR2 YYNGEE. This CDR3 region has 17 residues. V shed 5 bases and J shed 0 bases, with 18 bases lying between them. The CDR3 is CASSLRGAGSSYNEQFF. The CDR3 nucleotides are TGTGCCAGCAGTCTCAGGGGGGCGGGAAGCTCCTACAATGAGCAGTTCTTC. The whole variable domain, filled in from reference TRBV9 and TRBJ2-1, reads DSGVTQTPKHLITATGQRVTLRCSPRSGDLSVYWYQQSLDQGLQFLIQYYNGEERAKGNILERFSAQQFPDLHSELNLSSLELGDSALYFCASSLRGAGSSYNEQFFGPGTRLTVL.

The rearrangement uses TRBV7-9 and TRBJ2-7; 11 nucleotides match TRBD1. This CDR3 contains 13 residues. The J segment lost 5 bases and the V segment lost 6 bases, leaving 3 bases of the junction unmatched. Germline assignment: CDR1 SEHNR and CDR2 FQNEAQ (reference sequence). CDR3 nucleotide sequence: TGTGCCAGCAGGGGGACAGGGGGGCACGAGCAGTACTTC. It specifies CASRGTGGHEQYF.

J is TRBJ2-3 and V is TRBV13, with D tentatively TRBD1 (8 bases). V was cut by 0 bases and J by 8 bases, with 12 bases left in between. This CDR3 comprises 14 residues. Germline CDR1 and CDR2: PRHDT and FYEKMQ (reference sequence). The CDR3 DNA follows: TGTGCCAGCAGCTTAGGACAGGGGGGGGGTACGCAGTATTTT. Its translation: CASSLGQGGGTQYF.

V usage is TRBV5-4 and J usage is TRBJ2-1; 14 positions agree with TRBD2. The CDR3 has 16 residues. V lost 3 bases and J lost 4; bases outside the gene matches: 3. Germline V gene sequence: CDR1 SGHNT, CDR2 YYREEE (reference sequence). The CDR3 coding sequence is TGTGCCAGCAGCTGGGGACTAGCGGGGGAGTACAATGAGCAGTTCTTC. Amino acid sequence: CASSWGLAGEYNEQFF.

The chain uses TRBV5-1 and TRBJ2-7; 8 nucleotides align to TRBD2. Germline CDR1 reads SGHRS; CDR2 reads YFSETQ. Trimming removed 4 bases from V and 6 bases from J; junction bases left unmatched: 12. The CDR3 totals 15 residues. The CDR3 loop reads CASSPTPGLVREQYF. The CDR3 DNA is TGCGCCAGCAGCCCTACTCCGGGACTAGTTCGCGAGCAGTACTTC.